This entry describes one T cell receptor (beta chain). The CDR3 is made up of 15 amino acids. The data were taken from a study of T-cell reconstitution after alpha-beta-depleted transplantation in children. A TCRbeta library incorporating unique molecular identifiers was prepared. TCRdb called the PCR reads again in MiXCR, with one record for every CDR3 protein. The data contain about 360,000 distinct CDR3 sequences, 10% to 15% of them seen just once; the ten biggest clones take up about 3.9%. The chain joins TRBV21-1 to TRBJ1-5; the D call in the table, TRBD1, was not verified against the DNA. TRBV21-1 is a documented pseudogene. The receptor comes from a human donor who donated a stem cell graft to a child with Fanconi anemia. The specimen comprised PBMCs, sampled from the stem cell graft. The CDR3 loop reads CASKMGHRSNQPQHF. The CDR3 bases are TGTGCCAGCAAAATGGGGCATCGTAGCAATCAGCCCCAGCATTTT.